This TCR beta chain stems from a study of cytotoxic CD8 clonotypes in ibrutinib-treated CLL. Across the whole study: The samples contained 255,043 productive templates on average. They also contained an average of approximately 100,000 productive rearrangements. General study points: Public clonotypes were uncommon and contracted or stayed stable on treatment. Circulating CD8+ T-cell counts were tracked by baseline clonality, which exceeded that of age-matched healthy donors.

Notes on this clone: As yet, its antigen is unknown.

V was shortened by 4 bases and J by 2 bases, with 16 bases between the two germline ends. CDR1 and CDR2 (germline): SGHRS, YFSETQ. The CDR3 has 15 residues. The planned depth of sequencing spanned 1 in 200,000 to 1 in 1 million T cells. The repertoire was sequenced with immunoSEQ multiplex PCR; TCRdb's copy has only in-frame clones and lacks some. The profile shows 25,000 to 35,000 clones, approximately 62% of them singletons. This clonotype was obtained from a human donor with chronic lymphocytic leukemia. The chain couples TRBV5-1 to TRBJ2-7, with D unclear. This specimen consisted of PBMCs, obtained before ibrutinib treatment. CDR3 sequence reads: CASSLRTVSPYEQYF. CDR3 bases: TGCGCCAGCAGCCTACGAACCGTATCGCCCTACGAGCAGTACTTC.